This is a list of T cell receptor beta chains from one sample in a study of cytomegalovirus exposure and HLA in healthy donors. Measured with immunoSEQ multiplex PCR; TCRdb has only the in-frame clones, and not every one. In the table there are 80,000 or so clones, roughly 63% of which are singletons. Sequences were obtained from PBMCs. The source of these receptors is a man under 40 in good health and CMV-seropositive. CDR3s include the opening cysteine and the closing phenylalanine or tryptophan. Fields, in order: V gene, CDR3 length, clone size, D gene, J gene, CDR3 DNA, CDR3 protein. A D gene is named only where the DNA matches it firmly. Not all rows give a size; the values are once, few, many and, for expanded clones, a class.

>TRBV2|12|NA|NA|TRBJ2-1
TGTGCCAGCAGTGGGCTAGCCTATGAGCAGTTCTTC
CASSGLAYEQFF
>TRBV30|14|once|NA|TRBJ1-6
TGTGCCTGGAGTGTAAGGGGCTGGGATTCACCCCTCCACTTT
CAWSVRGWDSPLHF
>TRBV2|13|NA|TRBD2|TRBJ2-7
TGTGCCAGCAGTGCTGGACTAGCCTACGAGCAGTACTTC
CASSAGLAYEQYF
>TRBV28|15|few|TRBD2|TRBJ2-1
TGTGCCAGCAGTCTTAGCGGGAGCTTCTACAATGAGCAGTTCTTC
CASSLSGSFYNEQFF
>TRBV2|12|few|NA|TRBJ1-2
TGTGCCAGCAGTGAAAGCAACTATGGCTACACCTTC
CASSESNYGYTF
>TRBV4-3|16|NA|TRBD1|TRBJ2-4
TGCGCCAGCAGCCAAGATATCGGGACAGGGGCGGACATTCAGTACTTC
CASSQDIGTGADIQYF
>TRBV11-2|16|NA|TRBD2|TRBJ2-7
TGTGCCAGCAGCTCCAACGCGGGACTAGCGGCCTACGAGCAGTACTTC
CASSSNAGLAAYEQYF
>TRBV7-2|16|few|NA|TRBJ2-5
TGTGCCAGCAGCTTAGCTAGCGGAGCCATCCAAGAGACCCAGTACTTC
CASSLASGAIQETQYF
>TRBV6-1|14|NA|TRBD1|TRBJ1-2
TGTGCCAGCAGTGAAAACAGGGGCCCTATGGGCTACACCTTC
CASSENRGPMGYTF
>TRBV7-3|13|NA|NA|TRBJ1-2
TGTGCCAGCAGCTGGGGCCACGACTATGGCTACACCTTC
CASSWGHDYGYTF
>TRBV6-1|17|few|NA|TRBJ1-1
TGTGCCAGCAGTGAACCCCCGTTCGGGGTAACGGGAACTGAAGCTTTCTTT
CASSEPPFGVTGTEAFF
>TRBV4-1|14|NA|NA|TRBJ1-4
TGCGCCAGCAGCCGGAGCAGGGTGGGGGAAAAACTGTTTTTT
CASSRSRVGEKLFF
>TRBV27|16|NA|TRBD1|TRBJ2-2
TGTGCCAGCAGTTCACGCACGGACAGGGACGACGGGGAGCTGTTTTTT
CASSSRTDRDDGELFF
>TRBV18|13|NA|NA|TRBJ1-3
TGTGCCAGCTTACAGAGCTCTGGAAACACCATATATTTT
CASLQSSGNTIYF
>TRBV6-5|16|NA|TRBD1|TRBJ2-7
TGTGCCAGCAGTTACTCGAAATGGGCAGGGGGTTGGGAGCAGTACTTC
CASSYSKWAGGWEQYF
>TRBV10-3|13|NA|TRBD1|TRBJ1-1
TGTGCCATCAGTGATGACAGGGACCTGGAAGCTTTCTTT
CAISDDRDLEAFF
>TRBV6-5|14|once|TRBD1|TRBJ1-5
TGTGCCAGCAGTCGTGACAGGGGTAGGCAGCCCCAGCATTTT
CASSRDRGRQPQHF